Listed below are T cell receptor beta chains from one sample, sequenced in a study of T cell responses to AZD1222 COVID-19 vaccine. Method: immunoSEQ multiplex PCR; TCRdb's copy keeps in-frame clones and lacks some. Here the sample spans roughly 130,000 clones, roughly 94% being singletons. The material sequenced was peripheral blood, taken on day 0 of AZD1222 vaccination. The source is an adult in good health. The CDR3 runs from the conserved cysteine through the conserved F or W. D genes are given only for firm matches.

J gene: TRBJ1-5; D gene: TRBD1; V gene: TRBV19; CDR3 DNA: TGTGCCAGTAGTAGGGACAGGGGCCCCAATCAGCCCCAGCATTTT; CDR3 protein: CASSRDRGPNQPQHF
J gene: TRBJ2-1; D gene: TRBD1; V gene: TRBV5-4; CDR3 DNA: TGTGCCAGCAGCTTGGACAGGGGCGATGAGCAGTTCTTC; CDR3 protein: CASSLDRGDEQFF
J gene: TRBJ1-3; D gene: TRBD1; V gene: TRBV6-5; CDR3 DNA: TGTGCCAGCAGTCTAGGACAGGGTCAAGACACCATATATTTT; CDR3 protein: CASSLGQGQDTIYF
J gene: TRBJ2-4; D gene: NA; V gene: TRBV11-3; CDR3 DNA: TGTGCCAGCAGCTTAGGCTACGGAGACCAAAACATTCAGTACTTC; CDR3 protein: CASSLGYGDQNIQYF
J gene: TRBJ2-3; D gene: NA; V gene: TRBV7-9; CDR3 DNA: TGTGCCAGCAGCTTAGTTGTGGCAGATCCCACAGATACGCAGTATTTT; CDR3 protein: CASSLVVADPTDTQYF
J gene: TRBJ1-1; D gene: NA; V gene: TRBV27; CDR3 DNA: TGTGCCAGCATTGCCACAGGACGACGGAACACTGAAGCTTTCTTT; CDR3 protein: CASIATGRRNTEAFF
J gene: TRBJ1-6; D gene: NA; V gene: TRBV12-5; CDR3 DNA: TGTGCTAGTGCCTGGAGAGAGAATTCACCCCTCCACTTT; CDR3 protein: CASAWRENSPLHF
J gene: TRBJ2-1; D gene: NA; V gene: TRBV7-9; CDR3 DNA: TGTGCCAGCAGCTTAGCTTGGGGGGAGGACTACAATGAGCAGTTCTTC; CDR3 protein: CASSLAWGEDYNEQFF
J gene: TRBJ1-2; D gene: TRBD1; V gene: TRBV6-5; CDR3 DNA: TGTGCCAGCGATCAAGGGGGCTACTATGGCTACACCTTC; CDR3 protein: CASDQGGYYGYTF
J gene: TRBJ1-1; D gene: TRBD1; V gene: TRBV6-5; CDR3 DNA: TGTGCCAGCAGGCCACGACAGGGCTGGGAAACTGAAGCTTTCTTT; CDR3 protein: CASRPRQGWETEAFF
J gene: TRBJ2-1; D gene: TRBD2; V gene: TRBV30; CDR3 DNA: TGTGCCTGGAGGACTAGCGGGCTTTCGACTGAGCAGTTCTTC; CDR3 protein: CAWRTSGLSTEQFF
J gene: TRBJ1-6; D gene: TRBD1; V gene: TRBV7-9; CDR3 DNA: TGTGCCAGCAGCTTGGCGGGACAGAGGGGAGGCTACTATAATTCACCCCTCCACTTT; CDR3 protein: CASSLAGQRGGYYNSPLHF
J gene: TRBJ1-3; D gene: NA; V gene: TRBV7-2; CDR3 DNA: TGTGCCAGCAGCTTAGGGACAACTGGAAACACCATATATTTT; CDR3 protein: CASSLGTTGNTIYF